This TCR beta chain appears in the sequencing data of a study of T cells after yellow fever vaccination. Study-wide results and limits: Contamination of FACS-sorted repertoires by abundant clonotypes from the bulk population could occur.

The length of the CDR3 is 19 residues. The ends were cut back, 4 bases at V and 0 bases at J, with 22 bases in the middle. Germline values: CDR1 GTSNPN, CDR2 SVGIG (reference sequence). This clonotype has a count of ten or more. Its antigen is as yet unknown. The TCR cDNA carried a universal primer site and UMIs from 5'RACE template switching. TCRdb reanalysed the 5' RACE reads using MiXCR and keeps one entry per CDR3 protein. The sample yields around 350,000 distinct CDR3 sequences, under 7.5% seen once. The receptor was derived from a man aged 25 to 40 who received the YFV17D yellow fever vaccine. The starting material was PBMCs, obtained 5 days after the yellow fever booster vaccination. This chain links TRBV30 with TRBJ2-6; a possible D gene is TRBD1 (6 bases). This CDR3 reads CAWTNQGFFPNSGANVLTF. CDR3 coding DNA: TGTGCCTGGACCAATCAGGGGTTTTTCCCGAACTCTGGGGCCAACGTCCTGACTTTC.